This TCR beta chain was observed in a study of T cell repertoires in ileal Crohn's disease. About the study: Postoperative therapy was given to about half: roughly 11 thiopurines, around 17 anti-TNF agents.

Measured with immunoSEQ multiplex PCR; TCRdb has only the in-frame clones, and not every one. Here the sample spans 5,000 to 5,500 clones, 80% being singletons. Regarding this clone: Its target is unknown.

CDR3 size: 11 residues. CDR1 and CDR2 from the germline V gene are SGHTA and FQGNSA. The V gene lost 9 bases and the J gene lost 7 bases, with 12 bases spanning the gap. Broader study findings: Compared with non-smokers, active smokers at surgery showed more clonal expansions. Every patient over 26.8% clonality showed endoscopic recurrence. Sorted CD8 T cells held more high-frequency clones than CD4.

The chain links TRBV7-2 to TRBJ1-2; no reliable D call. Specimen: ileal tissue. This TCR came from an adult with Crohn's disease. The CDR3 loop reads CASKIAGGYTF. In DNA form, the CDR3 reads TGTGCCAGTAAGATAGCGGGTGGCTACACCTTC.